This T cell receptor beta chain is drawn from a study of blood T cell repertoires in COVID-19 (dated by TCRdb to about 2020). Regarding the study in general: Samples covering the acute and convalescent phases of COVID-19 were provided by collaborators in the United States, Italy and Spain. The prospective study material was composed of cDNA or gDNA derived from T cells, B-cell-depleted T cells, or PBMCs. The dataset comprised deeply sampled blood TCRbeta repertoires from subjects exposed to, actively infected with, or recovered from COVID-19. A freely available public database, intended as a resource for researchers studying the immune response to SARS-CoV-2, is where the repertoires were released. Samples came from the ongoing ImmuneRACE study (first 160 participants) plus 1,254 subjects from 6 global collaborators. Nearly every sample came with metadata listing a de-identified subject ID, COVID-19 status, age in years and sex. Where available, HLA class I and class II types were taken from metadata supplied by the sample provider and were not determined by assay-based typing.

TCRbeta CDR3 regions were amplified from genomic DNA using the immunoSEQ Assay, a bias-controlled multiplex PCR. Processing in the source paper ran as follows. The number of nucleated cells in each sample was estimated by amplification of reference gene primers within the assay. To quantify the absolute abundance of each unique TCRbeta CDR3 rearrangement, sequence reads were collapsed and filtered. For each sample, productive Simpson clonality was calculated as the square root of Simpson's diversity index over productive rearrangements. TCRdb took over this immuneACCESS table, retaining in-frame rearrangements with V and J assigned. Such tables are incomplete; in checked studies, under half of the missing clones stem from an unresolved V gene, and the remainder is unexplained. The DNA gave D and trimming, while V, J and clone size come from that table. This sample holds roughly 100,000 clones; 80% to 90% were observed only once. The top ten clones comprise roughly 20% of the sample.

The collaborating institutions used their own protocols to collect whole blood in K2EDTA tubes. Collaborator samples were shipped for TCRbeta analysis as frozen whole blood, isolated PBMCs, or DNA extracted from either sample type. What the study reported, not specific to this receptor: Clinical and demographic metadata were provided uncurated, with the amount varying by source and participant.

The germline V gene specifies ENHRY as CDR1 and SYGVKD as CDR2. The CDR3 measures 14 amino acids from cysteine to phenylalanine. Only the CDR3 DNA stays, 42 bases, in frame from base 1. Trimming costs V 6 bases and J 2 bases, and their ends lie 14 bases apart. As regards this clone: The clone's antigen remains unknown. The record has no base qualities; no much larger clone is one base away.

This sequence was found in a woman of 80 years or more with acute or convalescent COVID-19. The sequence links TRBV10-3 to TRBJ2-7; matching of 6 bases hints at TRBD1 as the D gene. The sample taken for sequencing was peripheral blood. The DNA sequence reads TGTGCCATCAGCTCCCTGCAGGGGACCTACGAGCAGTACTTC. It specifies CAISSLQGTYEQYF.